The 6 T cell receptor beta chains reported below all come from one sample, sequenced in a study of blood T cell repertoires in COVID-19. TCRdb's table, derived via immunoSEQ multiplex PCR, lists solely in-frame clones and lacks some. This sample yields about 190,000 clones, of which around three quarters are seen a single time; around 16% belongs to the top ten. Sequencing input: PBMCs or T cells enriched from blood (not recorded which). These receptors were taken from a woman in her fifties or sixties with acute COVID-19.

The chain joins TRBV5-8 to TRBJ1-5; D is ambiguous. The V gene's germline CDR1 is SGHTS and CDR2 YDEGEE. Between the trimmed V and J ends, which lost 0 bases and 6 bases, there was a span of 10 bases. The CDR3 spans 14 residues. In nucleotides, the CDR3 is TGTGCCAGCAGCTTGGTCTATGATGGTCAGCCCCAGCATTTT. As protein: CASSLVYDGQPQHF.

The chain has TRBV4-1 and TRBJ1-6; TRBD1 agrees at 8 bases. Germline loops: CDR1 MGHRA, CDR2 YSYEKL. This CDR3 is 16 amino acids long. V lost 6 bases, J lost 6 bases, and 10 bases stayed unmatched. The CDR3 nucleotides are TGCGCCAGCAGACCCCTTCAGGGGGCAGGTAATTCACCCCTCCACTTT. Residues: CASRPLQGAGNSPLHF.

The CDR3 DNA reads as TGCGCCAGCAGCGCAACCCCCGGGACAGGAGTTCGAGTGGGCTACTCGAAGAACACTGAAGCTTTCTTT. Translated: CASSATPGTGVRVGYSKNTEAFF. This chain joins TRBV5-1 and TRBJ1-1; 8 bases fit TRBD1. Trimming cost V 4 bases and J 1 base; bases outside gene matches: 30. In germline, CDR1 is SGHRS, CDR2 YFSETQ. The CDR3 loop spans 23 amino acids.

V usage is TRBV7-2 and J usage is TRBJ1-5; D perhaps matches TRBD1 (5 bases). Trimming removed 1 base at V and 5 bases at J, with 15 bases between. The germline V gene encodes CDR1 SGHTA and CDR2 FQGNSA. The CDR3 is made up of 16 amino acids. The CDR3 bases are TGTGCCAGCAGCTTAGGGCTCGGCAGGGCGGATCAGCCCCAGCATTTT. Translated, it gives CASSLGLGRADQPQHF.

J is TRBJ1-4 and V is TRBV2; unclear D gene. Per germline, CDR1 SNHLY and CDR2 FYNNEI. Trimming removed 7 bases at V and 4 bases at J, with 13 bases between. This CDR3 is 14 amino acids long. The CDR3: CASTTVPHNEKLFF. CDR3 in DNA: TGTGCCAGCACCACTGTTCCCCATAATGAAAAACTGTTTTTT. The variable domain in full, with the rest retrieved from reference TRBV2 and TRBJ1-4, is EPEVTQTPSHQVTQMGQEVILRCVPISNHLYFYWYRQILGQKVEFLVSFYNNEISEKSEIFDDQFSVERPDGSNFTLKIRSTKLEDSAMYFCASTTVPHNEKLFFGSGTQLSVL.

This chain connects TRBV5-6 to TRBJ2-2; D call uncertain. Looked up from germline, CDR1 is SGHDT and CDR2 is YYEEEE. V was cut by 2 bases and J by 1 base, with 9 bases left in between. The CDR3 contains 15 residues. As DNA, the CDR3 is TGTGCCAGCAGCTTCGGCAGGTGGAACACCGGGGAGCTGTTTTTT. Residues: CASSFGRWNTGELFF.